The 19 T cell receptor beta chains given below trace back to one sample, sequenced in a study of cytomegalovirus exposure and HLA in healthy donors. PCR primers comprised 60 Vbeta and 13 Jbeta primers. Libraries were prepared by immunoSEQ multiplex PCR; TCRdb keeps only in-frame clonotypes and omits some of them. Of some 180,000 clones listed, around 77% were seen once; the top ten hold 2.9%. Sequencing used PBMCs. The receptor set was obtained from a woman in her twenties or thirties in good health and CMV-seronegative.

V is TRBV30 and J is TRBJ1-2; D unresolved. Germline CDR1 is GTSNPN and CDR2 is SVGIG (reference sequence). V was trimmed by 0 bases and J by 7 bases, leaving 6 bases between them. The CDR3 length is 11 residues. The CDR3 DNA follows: TGTGCCTGGAGTGTTGGAGGTGGCTACACCTTC. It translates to CAWSVGGGYTF.

CDR3 residues: CASSLERSGTDTQYF. The CDR3 DNA is TGTGCCAGCAGCTTAGAGCGGTCAGGCACAGATACGCAGTATTTT. The rearrangement links TRBV11-2 to TRBJ2-3; D is uncertain. Germline lookup yields CDR1 SGHAT and CDR2 FQNNGV. V dropped 0 bases and J dropped 1 base, with 8 bases sitting between them. The CDR3 runs 15 residues.

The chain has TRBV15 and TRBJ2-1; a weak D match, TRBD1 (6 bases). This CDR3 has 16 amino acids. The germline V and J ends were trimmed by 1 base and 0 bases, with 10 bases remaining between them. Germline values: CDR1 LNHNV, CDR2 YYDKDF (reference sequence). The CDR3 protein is CATSRGQARSYNEQFF. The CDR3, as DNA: TGTGCCACCAGCAGAGGACAGGCTCGCTCCTACAATGAGCAGTTCTTC.

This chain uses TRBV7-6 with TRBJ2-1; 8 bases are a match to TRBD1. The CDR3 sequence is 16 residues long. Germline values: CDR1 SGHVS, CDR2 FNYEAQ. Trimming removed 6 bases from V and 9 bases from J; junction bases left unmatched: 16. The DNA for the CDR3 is TGTGCCAGCAGGCCCGGCTCTGGGACAGGTGTTACTGAGCAGTTCTTC. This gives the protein CASRPGSGTGVTEQFF.

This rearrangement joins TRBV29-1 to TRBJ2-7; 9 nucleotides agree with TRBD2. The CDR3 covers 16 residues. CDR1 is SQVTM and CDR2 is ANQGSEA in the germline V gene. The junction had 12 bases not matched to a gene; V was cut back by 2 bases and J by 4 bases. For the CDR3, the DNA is TGCAGCGTTGAAAGGCGGGCCTATGCGGGAGGGTACGAGCAGTACTTC. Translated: CSVERRAYAGGYEQYF.

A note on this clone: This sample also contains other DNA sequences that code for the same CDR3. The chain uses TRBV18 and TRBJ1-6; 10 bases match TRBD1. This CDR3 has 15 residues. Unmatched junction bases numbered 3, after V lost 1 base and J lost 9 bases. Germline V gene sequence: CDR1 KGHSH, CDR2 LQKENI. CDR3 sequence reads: CASSPRRDRGSPLHF. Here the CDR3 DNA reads TGTGCCAGCTCACCACGGAGGGACAGGGGTTCACCCCTCCACTTT.

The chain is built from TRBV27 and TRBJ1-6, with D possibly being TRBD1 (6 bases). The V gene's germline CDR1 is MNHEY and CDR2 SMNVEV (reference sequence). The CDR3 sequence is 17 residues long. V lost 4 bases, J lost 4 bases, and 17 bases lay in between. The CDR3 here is CASSWGLLRFYNSPLHF. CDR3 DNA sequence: TGTGCCAGCAGTTGGGGGCTTCTCCGCTTTTATAATTCACCCCTCCACTTT.

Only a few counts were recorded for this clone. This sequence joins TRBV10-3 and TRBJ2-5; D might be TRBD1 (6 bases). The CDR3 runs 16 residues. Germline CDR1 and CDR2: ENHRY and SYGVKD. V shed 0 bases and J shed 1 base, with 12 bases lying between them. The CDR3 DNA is TGTGCCATCAGTGAGTCCCCTGGGGGCGCCCAAGAGACCCAGTACTTC. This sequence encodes CAISESPGGAQETQYF.

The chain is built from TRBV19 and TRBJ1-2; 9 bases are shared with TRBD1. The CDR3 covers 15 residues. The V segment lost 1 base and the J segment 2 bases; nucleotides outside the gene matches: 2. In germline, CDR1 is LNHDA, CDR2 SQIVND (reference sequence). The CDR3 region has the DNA TGTGCCAGTAGTATAGCCGGGACAGGGAACTATGGCTACACCTTC. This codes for CASSIAGTGNYGYTF.

The CDR3 reads CATRTSGNYEQYF. CDR3 DNA: TGTGCCACCCGGACTAGCGGGAACTACGAGCAGTACTTC. The chain uses TRBV27 and TRBJ2-7; 12 nucleotides agree with TRBD2. V trimming: 10 bases; J trimming: 3 bases; junction bases outside the gene matches: 4. Germline lookup yields CDR1 MNHEY and CDR2 SMNVEV (reference sequence). The CDR3 is made up of 13 amino acids.

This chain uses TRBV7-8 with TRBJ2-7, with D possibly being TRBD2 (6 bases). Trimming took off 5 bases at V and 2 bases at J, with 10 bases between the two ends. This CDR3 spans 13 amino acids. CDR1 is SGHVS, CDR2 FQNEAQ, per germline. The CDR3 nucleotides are TGTGCCAGCAGCCGTAGCGGCCCCTACGAGCAGTACTTC. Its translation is CASSRSGPYEQYF.

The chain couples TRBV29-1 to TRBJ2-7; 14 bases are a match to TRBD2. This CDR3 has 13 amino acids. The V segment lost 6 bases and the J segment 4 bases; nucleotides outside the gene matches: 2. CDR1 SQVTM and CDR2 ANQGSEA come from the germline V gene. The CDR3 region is CSVGTSGRYEQYF. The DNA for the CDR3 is TGCAGCGTCGGGACTAGCGGGAGATACGAGCAGTACTTC.

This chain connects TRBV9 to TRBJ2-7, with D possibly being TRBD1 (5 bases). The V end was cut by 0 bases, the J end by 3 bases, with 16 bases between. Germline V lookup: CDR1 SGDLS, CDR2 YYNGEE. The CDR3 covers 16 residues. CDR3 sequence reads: CASSVGAGFYDYEQYF. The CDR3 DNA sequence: TGTGCCAGCAGCGTAGGGGCAGGGTTTTATGACTACGAGCAGTACTTC.

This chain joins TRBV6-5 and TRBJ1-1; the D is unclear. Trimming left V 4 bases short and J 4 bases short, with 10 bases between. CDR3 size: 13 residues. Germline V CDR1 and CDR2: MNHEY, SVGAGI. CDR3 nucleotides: TGTGCCAGCAGTTCGGGTTTGGGCACTGAAGCTTTCTTT. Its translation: CASSSGLGTEAFF.

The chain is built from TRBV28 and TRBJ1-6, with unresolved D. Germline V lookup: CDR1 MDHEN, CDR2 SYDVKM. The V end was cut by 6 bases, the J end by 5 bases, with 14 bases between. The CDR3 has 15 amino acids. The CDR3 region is CASRPQRGHNSPLHF. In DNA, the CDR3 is TGTGCCAGCAGGCCCCAGCGAGGGCATAATTCACCCCTCCACTTT.

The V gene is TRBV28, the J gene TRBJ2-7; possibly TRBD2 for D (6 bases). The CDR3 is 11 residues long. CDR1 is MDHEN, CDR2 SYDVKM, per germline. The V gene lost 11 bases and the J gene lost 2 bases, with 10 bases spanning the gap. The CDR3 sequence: CAAGGTYEQYF. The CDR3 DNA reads TGTGCCGCCGGCGGGACCTACGAGCAGTACTTC.

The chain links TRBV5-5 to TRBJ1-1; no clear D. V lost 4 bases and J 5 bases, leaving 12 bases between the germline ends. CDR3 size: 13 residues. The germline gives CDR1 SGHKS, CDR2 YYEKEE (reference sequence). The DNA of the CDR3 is TGTGCCAGCAGCCAAGACATGGGTACTGAAGCTTTCTTT. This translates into CASSQDMGTEAFF. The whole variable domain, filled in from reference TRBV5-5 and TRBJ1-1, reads DAGVTQSPTHLIKTRGQQVTLRCSPISGHKSVSWYQQVLGQGPQFIFQYYEKEERGRGNFPDRFSARQFPNYSSELNVNALLLGDSALYLCASSQDMGTEAFFGQGTRLTVV.

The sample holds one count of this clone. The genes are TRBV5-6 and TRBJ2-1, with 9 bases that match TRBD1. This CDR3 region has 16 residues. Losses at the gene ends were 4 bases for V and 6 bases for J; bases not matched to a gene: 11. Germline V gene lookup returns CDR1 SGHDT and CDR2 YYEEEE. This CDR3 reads CASSRKGQGLFNEQFF. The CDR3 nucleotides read TGTGCCAGCAGCCGGAAGGGACAGGGACTGTTCAATGAGCAGTTCTTC.

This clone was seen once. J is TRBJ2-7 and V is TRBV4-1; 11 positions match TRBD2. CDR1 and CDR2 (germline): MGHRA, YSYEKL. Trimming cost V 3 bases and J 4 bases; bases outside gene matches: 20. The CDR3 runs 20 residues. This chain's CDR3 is CASSHSLTSGGHLKRYEQYF. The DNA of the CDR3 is TGCGCCAGCAGCCATTCCCTCACTAGCGGGGGCCACCTTAAGAGGTACGAGCAGTACTTC.